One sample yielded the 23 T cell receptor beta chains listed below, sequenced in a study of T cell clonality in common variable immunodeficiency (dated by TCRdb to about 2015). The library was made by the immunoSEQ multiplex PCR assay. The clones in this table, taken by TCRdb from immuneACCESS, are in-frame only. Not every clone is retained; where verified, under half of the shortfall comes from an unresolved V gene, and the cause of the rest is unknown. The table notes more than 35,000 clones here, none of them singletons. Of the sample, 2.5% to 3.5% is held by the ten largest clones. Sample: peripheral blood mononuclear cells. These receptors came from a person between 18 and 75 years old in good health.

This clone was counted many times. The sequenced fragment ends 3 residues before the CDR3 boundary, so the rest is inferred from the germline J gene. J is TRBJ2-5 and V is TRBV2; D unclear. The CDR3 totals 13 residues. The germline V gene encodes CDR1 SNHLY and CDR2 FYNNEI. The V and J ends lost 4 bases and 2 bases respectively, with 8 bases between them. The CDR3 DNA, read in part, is TGTGCCAGCAGTGGGGCATATCAAGAGACC. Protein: CASSGAYQET. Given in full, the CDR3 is CASSGAYQETQYF.

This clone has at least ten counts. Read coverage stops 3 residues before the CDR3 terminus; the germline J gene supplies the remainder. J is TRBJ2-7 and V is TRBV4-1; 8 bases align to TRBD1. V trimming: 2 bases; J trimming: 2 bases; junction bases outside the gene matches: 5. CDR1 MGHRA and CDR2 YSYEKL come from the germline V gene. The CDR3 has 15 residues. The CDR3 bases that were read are TGCGCCAGCAGCCAAAGGACAGGGCTTACCTACGAG. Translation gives CASSQRTGLTYE. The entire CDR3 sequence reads CASSQRTGLTYEQYF.

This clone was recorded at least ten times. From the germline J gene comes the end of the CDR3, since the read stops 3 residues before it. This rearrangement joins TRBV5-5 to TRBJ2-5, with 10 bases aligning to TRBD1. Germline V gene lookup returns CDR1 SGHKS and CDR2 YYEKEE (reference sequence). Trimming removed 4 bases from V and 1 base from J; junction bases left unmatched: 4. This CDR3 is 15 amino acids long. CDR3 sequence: CASSPGTGAQETQYF. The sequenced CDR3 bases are TGTGCCAGCAGCCCCGGGACAGGGGCCCAAGAGACC.

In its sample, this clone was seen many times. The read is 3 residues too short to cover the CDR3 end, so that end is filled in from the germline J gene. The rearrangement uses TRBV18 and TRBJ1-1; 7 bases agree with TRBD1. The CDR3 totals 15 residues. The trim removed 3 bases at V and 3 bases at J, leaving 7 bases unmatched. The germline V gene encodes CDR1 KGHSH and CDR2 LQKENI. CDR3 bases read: TGTGCCAGCTCACCTACAGGGGTAGAGGACACTGAA. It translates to CASSPTGVEDTE. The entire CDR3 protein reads CASSPTGVEDTEAFF.

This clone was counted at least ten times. The CDR3 sequence is CASSSRTSGSLDEQFF. The sequenced part of the CDR3 DNA is TGTGCCAGCAGTTCCCGGACTAGCGGGAGTCTGGATGAG. The V and J genes are TRBV27 and TRBJ2-1, with 13 bases lining up with TRBD2. The read stops 3 residues short of the end of the CDR3; the missing end is completed from the germline J gene. V trimming: 4 bases; J trimming: 8 bases; junction bases outside the gene matches: 8. CDR3 size: 16 residues. Germline assignment: CDR1 MNHEY and CDR2 SMNVEV (reference sequence).

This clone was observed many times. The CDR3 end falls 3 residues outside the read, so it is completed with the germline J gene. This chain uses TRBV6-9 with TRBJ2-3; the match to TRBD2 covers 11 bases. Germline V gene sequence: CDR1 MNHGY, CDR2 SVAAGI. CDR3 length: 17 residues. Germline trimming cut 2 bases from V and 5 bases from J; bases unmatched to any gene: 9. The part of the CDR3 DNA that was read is TGTGCCAGCAGTTATCCTGGAACTAGCGGGAGAGTAGATACG. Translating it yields CASSYPGTSGRVDT. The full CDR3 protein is CASSYPGTSGRVDTQYF.

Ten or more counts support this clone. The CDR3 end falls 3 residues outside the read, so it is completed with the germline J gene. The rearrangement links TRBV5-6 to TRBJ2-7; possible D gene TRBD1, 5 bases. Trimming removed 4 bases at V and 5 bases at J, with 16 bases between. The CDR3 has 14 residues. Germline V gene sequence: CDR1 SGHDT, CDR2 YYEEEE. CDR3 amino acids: CASSQWGRIHEQYF. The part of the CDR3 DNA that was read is TGTGCCAGCAGCCAATGGGGCAGAATCCACGAG.

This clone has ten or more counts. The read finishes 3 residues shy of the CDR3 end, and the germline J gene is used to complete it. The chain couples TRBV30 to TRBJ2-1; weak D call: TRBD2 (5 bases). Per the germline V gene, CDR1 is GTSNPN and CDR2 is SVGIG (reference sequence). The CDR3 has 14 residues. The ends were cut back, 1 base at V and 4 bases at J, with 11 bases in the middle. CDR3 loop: CAWSEATRYNEQFF. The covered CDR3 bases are TGTGCCTGGAGTGAAGCCACTAGATACAATGAG.

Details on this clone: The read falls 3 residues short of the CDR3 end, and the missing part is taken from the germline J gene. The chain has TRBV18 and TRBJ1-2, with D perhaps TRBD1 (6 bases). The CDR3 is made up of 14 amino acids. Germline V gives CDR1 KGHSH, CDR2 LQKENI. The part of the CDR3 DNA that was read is TGTGCCAGCTCCCCCCCCAGCGGGGACAATGAC. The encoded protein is CASSPPSGDND. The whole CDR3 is CASSPPSGDNDYTF.

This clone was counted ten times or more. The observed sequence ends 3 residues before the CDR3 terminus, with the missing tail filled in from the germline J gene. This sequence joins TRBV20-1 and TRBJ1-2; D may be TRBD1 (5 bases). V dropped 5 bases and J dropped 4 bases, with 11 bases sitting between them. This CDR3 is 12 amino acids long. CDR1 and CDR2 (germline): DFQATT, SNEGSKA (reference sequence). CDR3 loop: CSALQDGYGYTF. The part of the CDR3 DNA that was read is TGCAGTGCTTTACAGGACGGCTATGGC.

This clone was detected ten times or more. Partial CDR3 DNA: TGTGCCAGTAGTATTAGCGGAGGGGCCTTTAATCAGCCC. It translates to CASSISGGAFNQP. The complete CDR3 reads CASSISGGAFNQPQHF. The chain uses TRBV19 and TRBJ1-5; perhaps TRBD1 as D (5 bases). The sequenced fragment ends 3 residues before the CDR3 boundary, so the rest is inferred from the germline J gene. Germline loops: CDR1 LNHDA, CDR2 SQIVND (reference sequence). Trimming left V 3 bases short and J 4 bases short, with 16 bases between. There are 16 residues in the CDR3.

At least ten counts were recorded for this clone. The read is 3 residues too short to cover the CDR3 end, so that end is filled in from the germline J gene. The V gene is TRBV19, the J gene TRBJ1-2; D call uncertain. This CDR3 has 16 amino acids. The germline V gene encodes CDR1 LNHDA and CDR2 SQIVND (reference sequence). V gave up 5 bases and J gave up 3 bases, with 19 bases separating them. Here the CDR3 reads CASSPEEDSGDYGYTF. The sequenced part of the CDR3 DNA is TGTGCCAGTAGTCCCGAGGAGGACTCCGGGGACTATGGC.

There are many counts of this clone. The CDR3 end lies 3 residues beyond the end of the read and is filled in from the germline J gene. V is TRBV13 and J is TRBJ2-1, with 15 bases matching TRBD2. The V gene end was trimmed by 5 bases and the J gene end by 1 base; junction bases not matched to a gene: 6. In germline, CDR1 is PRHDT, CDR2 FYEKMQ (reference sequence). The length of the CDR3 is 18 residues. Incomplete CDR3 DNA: TGTGCCAGCAGCGCGGGACTAGCGGGAGGTACGTCCTACAATGAG. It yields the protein CASSAGLAGGTSYNE. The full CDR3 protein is CASSAGLAGGTSYNEQFF. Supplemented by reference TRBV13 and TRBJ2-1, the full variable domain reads AAGVIQSPRHLIKEKRETATLKCYPIPRHDTVYWYQQGPGQDPQFLISFYEKMQSDKGSIPDRFSAQQFSDYHSELNMSSLELGDSALYFCASSAGLAGGTSYNEQFFGPGTRLTVL.

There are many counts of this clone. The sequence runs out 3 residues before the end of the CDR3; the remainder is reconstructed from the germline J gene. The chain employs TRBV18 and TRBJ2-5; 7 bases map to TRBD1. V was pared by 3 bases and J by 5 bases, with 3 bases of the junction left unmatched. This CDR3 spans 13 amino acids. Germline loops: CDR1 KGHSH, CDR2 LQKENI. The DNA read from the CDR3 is TGTGCCAGCTCACCGGGACAGACGGAGACC. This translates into CASSPGQTET. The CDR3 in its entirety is CASSPGQTETQYF. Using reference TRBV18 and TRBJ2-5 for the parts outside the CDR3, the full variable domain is NAGVMQNPRHLVRRRGQEARLRCSPMKGHSHVYWYRQLPEEGLKFMVYLQKENIIDESGMPKERFSAEFPKEGPSILRIQQVVRGDSAAYFCASSPGQTETQYFGPGTRLLVL.

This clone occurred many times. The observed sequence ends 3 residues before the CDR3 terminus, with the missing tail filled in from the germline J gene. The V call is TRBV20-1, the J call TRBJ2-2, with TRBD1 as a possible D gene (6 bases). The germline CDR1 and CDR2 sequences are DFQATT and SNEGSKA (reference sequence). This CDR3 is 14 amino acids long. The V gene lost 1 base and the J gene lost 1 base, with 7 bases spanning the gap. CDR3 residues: CSARGQVNTGELFF. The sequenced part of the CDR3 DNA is TGCAGTGCTAGAGGACAGGTGAACACCGGGGAG.

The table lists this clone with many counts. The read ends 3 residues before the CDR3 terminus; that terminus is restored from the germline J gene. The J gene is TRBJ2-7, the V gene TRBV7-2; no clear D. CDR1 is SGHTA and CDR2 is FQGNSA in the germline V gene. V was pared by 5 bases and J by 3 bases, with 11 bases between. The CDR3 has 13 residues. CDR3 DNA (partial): TGTGCCAGCAGCGCTAGTCTGGGCTACGAG. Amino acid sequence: CASSASLGYE. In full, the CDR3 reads CASSASLGYEQYF.

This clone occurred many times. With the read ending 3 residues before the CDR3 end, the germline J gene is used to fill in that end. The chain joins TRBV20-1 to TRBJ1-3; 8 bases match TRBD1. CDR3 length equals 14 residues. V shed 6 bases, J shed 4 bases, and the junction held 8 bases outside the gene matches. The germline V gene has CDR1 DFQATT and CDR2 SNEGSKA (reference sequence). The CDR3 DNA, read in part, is TGCAGTGCAAAGCAGGGGGCGCGAGGAAACACC. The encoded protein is CSAKQGARGNT. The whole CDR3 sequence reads CSAKQGARGNTIYF.

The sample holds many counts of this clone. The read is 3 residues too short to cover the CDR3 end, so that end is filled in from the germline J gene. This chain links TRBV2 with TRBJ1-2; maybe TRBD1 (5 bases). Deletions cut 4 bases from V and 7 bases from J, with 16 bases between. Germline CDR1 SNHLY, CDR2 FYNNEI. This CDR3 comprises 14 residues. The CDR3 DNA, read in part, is TGTGCCAGCAGTGTATTGGCAGGGATGCGTGGC. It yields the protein CASSVLAGMRG. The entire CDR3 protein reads CASSVLAGMRGYTF.

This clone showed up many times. The part of the CDR3 DNA that was read is TGTGCCTGGAGTACCGGGACAGCCCCCCACGAG. Translating it yields CAWSTGTAPHE. The whole CDR3 is CAWSTGTAPHEQYF. The rearrangement uses TRBV30 and TRBJ2-7; 7 bases are a match to TRBD1. The read stops 3 residues short of the end of the CDR3; the missing end is completed from the germline J gene. J lost 5 bases, V lost 2 bases, and 9 bases had no gene match. Germline-derived CDR1 and CDR2 are GTSNPN and SVGIG (reference sequence). CDR3 length: 14 amino acids.

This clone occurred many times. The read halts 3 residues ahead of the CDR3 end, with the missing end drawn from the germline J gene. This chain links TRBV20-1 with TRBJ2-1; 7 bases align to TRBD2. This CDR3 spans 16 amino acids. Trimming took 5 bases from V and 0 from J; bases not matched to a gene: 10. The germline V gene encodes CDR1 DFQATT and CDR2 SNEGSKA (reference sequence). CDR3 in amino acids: CSALGVAGSSYNEQFF. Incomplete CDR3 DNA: TGCAGTGCTCTAGGGGTAGCGGGTAGCTCCTACAATGAG.

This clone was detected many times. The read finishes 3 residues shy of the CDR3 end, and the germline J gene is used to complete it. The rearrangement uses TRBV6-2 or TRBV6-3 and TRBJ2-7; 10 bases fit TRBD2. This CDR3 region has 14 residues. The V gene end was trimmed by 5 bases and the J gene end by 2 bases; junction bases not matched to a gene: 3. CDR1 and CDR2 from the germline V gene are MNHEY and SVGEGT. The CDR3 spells CASSQLAGAYEQYF. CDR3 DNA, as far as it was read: TGTGCCAGCAGTCAGCTAGCGGGAGCCTACGAG.

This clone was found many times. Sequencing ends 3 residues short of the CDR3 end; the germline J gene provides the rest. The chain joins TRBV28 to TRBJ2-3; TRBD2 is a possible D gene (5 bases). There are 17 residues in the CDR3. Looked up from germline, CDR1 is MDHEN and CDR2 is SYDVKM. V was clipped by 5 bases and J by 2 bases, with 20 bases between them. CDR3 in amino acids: CASSTPIALVDTDTQYF. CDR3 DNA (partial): TGTGCCAGCAGTACCCCAATTGCACTAGTTGACACAGATACG.

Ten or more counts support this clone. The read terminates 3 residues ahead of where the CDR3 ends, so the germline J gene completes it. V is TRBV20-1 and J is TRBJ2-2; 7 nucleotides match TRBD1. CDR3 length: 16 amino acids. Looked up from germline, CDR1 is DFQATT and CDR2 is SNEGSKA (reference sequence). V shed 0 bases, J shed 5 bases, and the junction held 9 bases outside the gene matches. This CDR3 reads CSARDPTGTSTGELFF. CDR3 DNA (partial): TGCAGTGCTAGAGATCCGACAGGGACCTCGACCGGGGAG.